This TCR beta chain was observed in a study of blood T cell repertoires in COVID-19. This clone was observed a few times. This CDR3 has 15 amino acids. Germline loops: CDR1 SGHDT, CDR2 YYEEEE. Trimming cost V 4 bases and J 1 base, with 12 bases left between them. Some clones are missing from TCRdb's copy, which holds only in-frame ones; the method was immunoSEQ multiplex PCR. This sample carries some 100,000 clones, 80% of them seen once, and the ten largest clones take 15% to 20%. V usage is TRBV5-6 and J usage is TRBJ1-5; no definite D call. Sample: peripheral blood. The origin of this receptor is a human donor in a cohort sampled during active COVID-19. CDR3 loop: CASSPLGGSNQPQHF. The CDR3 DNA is TGTGCCAGCAGCCCACTTGGAGGAAGCAATCAGCCCCAGCATTTT.